This TCR beta chain was found in a study of T cells in Graves' hyperthyroidism and ophthalmopathy. This clonotype showed up many times. Its specificity is unknown. V was pared by 1 base and J by 1 base, with 8 bases between. The CDR3 sequence is 14 residues long. There were TCR beta CDR3 regions amplified from RNA transcripts. First-round RT-PCR targeting the TCR CDR3 was performed with the HTBI primer set. Using its own MiXCR run on the multiplex PCR reads, TCRdb lists one record per CDR3 protein. Of a few hundred thousand distinct CDR3 sequences listed, about 13% are singletons. Overall study findings and caveats: Most expanded thyroid clonotypes above 0.001 also appeared in blood.

The rearrangement links TRBV12-3 or TRBV12-4 to TRBJ2-7; D remains ambiguous. The source of this sequence is a man aged 25-45 years with Graves' hyperthyroidism that later progressed to Graves' ophthalmopathy. Input material: blood. The CDR3 region has the DNA TGTGCCAGCAGTTTAGGCGAGACATCCTACGAGCAGTACTTC. Translation gives CASSLGETSYEQYF.